What follows are 26 T cell receptor beta chains derived from one specimen sequenced in a study of blood T cell repertoires in COVID-19. The data were produced by immunoSEQ multiplex PCR, yet TCRdb's version contains in-frame clones alone and is incomplete. The sample has approximately 400,000 clones; about 91% are singletons. The sample comprised peripheral blood. The source is a woman aged 50 to 65 with COVID-19, enrolled during active disease.

The V call is TRBV13, the J call TRBJ2-2; the match to TRBD1 covers 7 bases. Germline V gene lookup returns CDR1 PRHDT and CDR2 FYEKMQ (reference sequence). The CDR3 has 17 amino acids. V dropped 0 bases and J dropped 2; count of bases not matched to a gene: 6. The CDR3 reads CASSLGGQFINTGELFF. The CDR3 nucleotides are TGTGCCAGCAGCTTAGGGGGACAGTTCATCAACACCGGGGAGCTGTTTTTT.

The V gene is TRBV2, the J gene TRBJ2-7; a weak D match, TRBD2 (6 bases). This CDR3 is 12 amino acids long. CDR1 is SNHLY, CDR2 FYNNEI, per germline. Trimming stripped 4 bases from V and 3 bases from J, with 7 bases between. The CDR3 protein is CASSGDFYEQYF. As DNA, the CDR3 is TGTGCCAGCAGTGGGGACTTCTACGAGCAGTACTTC.

The chain combines TRBV7-9 with TRBJ1-1; D possibly corresponds to TRBD1 (6 bases). V was clipped by 4 bases and J by 6 bases, with 12 bases between them. The CDR3 sequence is 13 residues long. Germline V gives CDR1 SEHNR, CDR2 FQNEAQ (reference sequence). The CDR3, as DNA: TGTGCCAGCAGCTCAAGACAGGCGGCTGAAGCTTTCTTT. It translates to CASSSRQAAEAFF.

This chain uses TRBV11-2 with TRBJ1-1; TRBD1 matches at 10 bases. The CDR3 is made up of 17 amino acids. Per the germline V gene, CDR1 is SGHAT and CDR2 is FQNNGV. J was trimmed by 4 bases and V by 6 bases; bases with no gene match: 14. CDR3 in amino acids: CASRQDRGQPGSTEAFF. CDR3 in DNA: TGTGCCAGCAGGCAAGACAGGGGGCAACCGGGCAGCACTGAAGCTTTCTTT.

The V gene is TRBV7-2, the J gene TRBJ1-3; D remains unclear. Between the trimmed V and J ends, which lost 6 bases and 0 bases, there was a span of 9 bases. The germline V gene encodes CDR1 SGHTA and CDR2 FQGNSA. The length of the CDR3 is 14 residues. This CDR3 is CASSEAFSGNTIYF. In nucleotides, the CDR3 is TGTGCCAGCAGTGAAGCTTTCTCTGGAAACACCATATATTTT.

The chain combines TRBV19 with TRBJ2-1; 13 bases line up with TRBD2. Germline V gene lookup returns CDR1 LNHDA and CDR2 SQIVND (reference sequence). The CDR3 contains 16 residues. V dropped 5 bases and J dropped 7; count of bases not matched to a gene: 8. The CDR3 is CASSPRTSGGLNEQFF. In DNA, the CDR3 is TGTGCCAGTAGTCCCCGGACTAGCGGGGGCCTAAATGAGCAGTTCTTC.

There are a few counts of this clone. The chain joins TRBV4-2 to TRBJ2-3, with TRBD2 matching over 11 bases. J was trimmed by 2 bases and V by 1 base; bases with no gene match: 5. In germline, CDR1 is LGHNA, CDR2 YNFKEQ. This CDR3 is built from 17 residues. The CDR3 sequence is CASSQASSGGHTDTQYF. CDR3 in DNA: TGTGCCAGCAGCCAAGCGTCTAGCGGGGGGCACACAGATACGCAGTATTTT.

This chain joins TRBV2 and TRBJ1-1; D ambiguous. V lost 5 bases to trimming and J lost 4 bases, with 14 bases between them. The CDR3 spans 14 residues. Germline lookup yields CDR1 SNHLY and CDR2 FYNNEI. This CDR3 is CASSSTPLPTEAFF. The DNA of the CDR3 is TGTGCCAGCAGTTCGACACCCCTCCCCACTGAAGCTTTCTTT.

V is TRBV28 and J is TRBJ2-3, with 11 bases that match TRBD2. The CDR3 consists of 16 residues. Per germline, CDR1 MDHEN and CDR2 SYDVKM. The V and J ends lost 5 bases and 5 bases, in that order; junction bases with no gene match: 9. CDR3 residues: CASSPRLAGRIDTQYF. CDR3 in DNA: TGTGCCAGCAGTCCGCGACTAGCGGGGAGGATAGATACGCAGTATTTT.

This clone was observed once. The V call is TRBV9, the J call TRBJ1-3, with unresolved D. There are 16 residues in the CDR3. Germline values: CDR1 SGDLS, CDR2 YYNGEE. Trimming removed 1 base at V and 4 bases at J, with 15 bases between. CDR3 residues: CASSVSQGPGGNTIYF. For the CDR3, the DNA is TGTGCCAGCAGCGTATCACAAGGTCCCGGGGGAAACACCATATATTTT.

The rearrangement joins TRBV18 to TRBJ1-2; TRBD1 aligns across 7 bases. V shed 3 bases, J shed 4 bases, and the junction held 11 bases outside the gene matches. The CDR3 has 16 amino acids. Germline CDR1 is KGHSH and CDR2 is LQKENI. The CDR3 spells CASSPHQDRLSYGYTF. CDR3 nucleotides: TGTGCCAGCTCACCGCACCAGGACAGGTTAAGCTATGGCTACACCTTC.

The chain has TRBV2 and TRBJ2-1; 11 bases line up with TRBD2. Germline CDR1 is SNHLY and CDR2 is FYNNEI. The CDR3 is made up of 15 amino acids. The trim removed 2 bases at V and 10 bases at J, leaving 7 bases unmatched. The chain's CDR3 is CASSERLAGRGEQFF. The CDR3 nucleotides are TGTGCCAGCAGTGAAAGACTAGCGGGGCGAGGGGAGCAGTTCTTC. The variable domain in full, completed from reference TRBV2 and TRBJ2-1, reads EPEVTQTPSHQVTQMGQEVILRCVPISNHLYFYWYRQILGQKVEFLVSFYNNEISEKSEIFDDQFSVERPDGSNFTLKIRSTKLEDSAMYFCASSERLAGRGEQFFGPGTRLTVL.

The chain couples TRBV2 to TRBJ1-2; TRBD1 matches at 10 bases. Germline trimming cut 6 bases from V and 5 bases from J; bases unmatched to any gene: 9. Germline assignment: CDR1 SNHLY and CDR2 FYNNEI. The CDR3 contains 15 residues. CDR3 in amino acids: CASRGTGVDIYGYTF. In DNA form, the CDR3 reads TGTGCCAGCAGGGGGACAGGGGTTGATATATATGGCTACACCTTC.

The chain carries TRBV6-5 and TRBJ2-2, with TRBD1 identical over 8 bases. CDR3 length equals 14 residues. Germline CDR1 MNHEY, CDR2 SVGAGI. After removal of 6 bases from V and 13 bases from J, the junction contained 13 bases not matched to a gene. Written as DNA, the CDR3 is TGTGCCAGCAGCCTCGGACAGGGTCCCGGAGGGCTGTTTTTT. Its translation is CASSLGQGPGGLFF.

The V call is TRBV12-3 or TRBV12-4, the J call TRBJ2-7; no definite D call. The CDR3 has 12 residues. V was clipped by 3 bases and J by 3 bases, with 6 bases between them. The CDR3 region has the DNA TGTGCCAGCAGTTTTCGTCGCTACGAGCAGTACTTC. Translated, it gives CASSFRRYEQYF.

The chain combines TRBV6-5 with TRBJ1-3; a weak D match, TRBD1 (6 bases). This CDR3 has 14 amino acids. The germline V gene has CDR1 MNHEY and CDR2 SVGAGI. Between the trimmed V and J ends, which lost 4 bases and 4 bases, there was a span of 11 bases. CDR3 sequence: CASSLTGFGNTIYF. In DNA form, the CDR3 reads TGTGCCAGCAGTTTAACAGGGTTCGGAAACACCATATATTTT.

CDR3 region: CASSPLRGRSYNEQFF. Written as DNA, the CDR3 is TGTGCCAGCAGCCCATTGAGGGGGCGCTCCTACAATGAGCAGTTCTTC. The V and J genes are TRBV11-2 and TRBJ2-1; 7 positions match TRBD1. CDR1 is SGHAT and CDR2 is FQNNGV in the germline V gene. V lost 5 bases to trimming and J lost 0 bases; unmatched junction nucleotides: 7. The CDR3 consists of 16 residues.

The CDR3 region is CASSLSYNTEAFF. In DNA form, the CDR3 reads TGTGCCAGCAGCTTAAGCTACAACACTGAAGCTTTCTTT. J is TRBJ1-1 and V is TRBV7-9; D remains ambiguous. Trimming shortened V by 2 bases and J by 2 bases, and 6 bases separated the two germline ends. Germline CDR1 and CDR2: SEHNR and FQNEAQ (reference sequence). The CDR3 loop spans 13 amino acids.

The gene calls are TRBV7-9 and TRBJ2-7, with D tentatively TRBD1 (6 bases). Per germline, CDR1 SEHNR and CDR2 FQNEAQ (reference sequence). The CDR3 totals 12 residues. With 5 bases removed from V and 1 base from J, the gap between germline ends came to 6 bases. The CDR3 DNA reads as TGTGCCAGCAGCCAGGGGTCCTACGAGCAGTACTTC. Amino acid sequence: CASSQGSYEQYF.

CDR3 nucleotide sequence: TGTGCCAGCAGTCTAGGGGTGAACACTGAAGCTTTCTTT. The encoded protein is CASSLGVNTEAFF. The chain couples TRBV28 to TRBJ1-1; weak D call: TRBD1 (5 bases). The CDR3 covers 13 residues. Trimming shortened V by 5 bases and J by 0 bases, and 7 bases separated the two germline ends. The germline V gene has CDR1 MDHEN and CDR2 SYDVKM. The entire variable domain, with the rest obtained from reference TRBV28 and TRBJ1-1, is as follows: DVKVTQSSRYLVKRTGEKVFLECVQDMDHENMFWYRQDPGLGLRLIYFSYDVKMKEKGDIPEGYSVSREKKERFSLILESASTNQTSMYLCASSLGVNTEAFFGQGTRLTVV.

The CDR3 bases are TGTGCCAGCAGCTTGGGAGGCACCGGGGAGCTGTTTTTT. It codes for CASSLGGTGELFF. V and J are TRBV11-3 and TRBJ2-2; D perhaps matches TRBD2 (6 bases). Trimming pared 3 bases from V and 4 bases from J, leaving 6 bases between. Germline V gene sequence: CDR1 SGHNT, CDR2 YENEEA. CDR3 length: 13 amino acids.

The V call is TRBV29-1, the J call TRBJ1-2; D is perhaps TRBD1 (5 bases). Trimming shortened V by 0 bases and J by 4 bases, and 9 bases separated the two germline ends. Germline-derived CDR1 and CDR2 are SQVTM and ANQGSEA. The CDR3 has 13 residues. For the CDR3, the DNA is TGCAGCGTTGAAGATCGGGGGTTCTATGGCTACACCTTC. It codes for CSVEDRGFYGYTF.

The rearrangement links TRBV5-1 to TRBJ1-2; 8 bases are shared with TRBD1. V was pared by 0 bases and J by 6 bases, with 4 bases of the junction left unmatched. The CDR3 sequence is 14 residues long. Germline loops: CDR1 SGHRS, CDR2 YFSETQ. DNA of the CDR3: TGCGCCAGCAGCTTGGAGACAGGGGCAGATGGCTACACCTTC. Amino acids: CASSLETGADGYTF.

The gene calls are TRBV11-2 and TRBJ1-1, with TRBD1 as a possible D gene (6 bases). The germline gives CDR1 SGHAT, CDR2 FQNNGV. The CDR3 is made up of 14 amino acids. Trimming shortened V by 6 bases and J by 6 bases, and 17 bases separated the two germline ends. The CDR3 DNA reads TGTGCCAGCAGTTTTGACAGGCCCTCGCCTGAAGCTTTCTTT. Its protein product is CASSFDRPSPEAFF.

This clone was counted a single time. The chain joins TRBV19 to TRBJ1-5, with 9 bases fitting TRBD1. Germline V CDR1 and CDR2: LNHDA, SQIVND (reference sequence). CDR3 length equals 14 residues. Unmatched junction bases numbered 6, after V lost 5 bases and J lost 7 bases. CDR3 in DNA: TGTGCCAGTAGTCCTGACAGGGGGTTCCAGCCCCAGCATTTT. It translates to CASSPDRGFQPQHF.

V gene TRBV10-3 combines with J gene TRBJ2-5, with D uncertain. This CDR3 region has 12 residues. Germline CDR1 reads ENHRY; CDR2 reads SYGVKD. Between the trimmed V and J ends, which lost 4 bases and 1 base, there was a span of 4 bases. CDR3 coding DNA: TGTGCCATCAGTGGGGCCCAAGAGACCCAGTACTTC. It encodes CAISGAQETQYF.